The subject of this entry is one T cell receptor beta chain. What antigen it recognizes has not been identified. Base qualities are not provided; no much larger clone lies one nucleotide away. At the junction V is shortened by 2 bases and J by 6 bases, with 20 bases in between. The CDR3 sequence holds 16 residues, the cysteine and phenylalanine included. Just CDR3 DNA is preserved here, 48 bases in frame from base 1. The germline V gene yields SNHLY for CDR1 and FYNNEI for CDR2. These data originate in a study of CD8+CD57+ T cells in acquired aplastic anemia (dated by TCRdb to 2016 to 2019). In terms of the full investigation: A mean of roughly 2.9 ug of DNA, ranging from roughly 0.17 to 30 ug, was extracted from sorted CD4+ and CD8+ cells. A CD8+CD57+ expansion meant a frequency higher than the mean frequency seen in healthy subjects. Overall study outcomes, separate from this receptor: Fewer than 35 CD8+ CDR3 sequences were found to be shared between patients and controls, but these sequences appeared to be highly expressed in patients and within the immunodominant clones of the patients. Patients and healthy controls showed no significant difference in CD8+ Simpson's diversity (P=0.060).

Expansion of CD8+CD57+ cells had been shown by flow cytometry in the patients chosen for sequencing. Severe acquired aplastic anemia was diagnosed in all patients according to International Study of Aplastic Anemia and Agranulocytosis and Camitta criteria. At the time blood was sampled, none of the patients had received any therapy. In this study, sorted CD4+ and CD8+ T cells from the blood of healthy subjects and of severe aplastic anemia patients had their TCR repertoires deep-sequenced. Patients were enrolled under clinicaltrials.gov protocols 00001620, 01623167, 00001397, 00071045, 00081523 and 00961064 in the USA. Ficoll-Paque density gradient centrifugation was used to isolate peripheral blood mononuclear cells. Before DNA extraction, CD4+ and CD8+ T cells were sorted with FACS or magnetic beads. TCR beta VDJ combination and CDR3 sequence profiling used genomic DNA as the template. An Illumina HiSeq 2000 was used for TCR repertoire sequencing. As for the authors' bioinformatics: TRBV/TRBJ rearrangement plots, CDR3 size and DJ length profiles, and Simpson's diversity index were used to evaluate the repertoires. The most abundant DNA sequence in the deep sequencing data was taken as the immunodominant clone. CDR3 amino acid sequences were checked for sharing between subjects and were compared against published repertoires and the VDJdb database. TCRdb passed the public sequencing reads through fastp at Q25 and MiXCR, retaining productive beta sequences. A single entry per CDR3 protein holds the most common genes and DNA from its merged rows. The authors' filters were not applied to this entry. The sample contains over 150,000 distinct CDR3 sequences, about 60% of them found a single time. The top ten constitute about 42% of the sample.

The sequencing sample was made of sorted CD4+, CD8+, or CD8+CD57+ T cells (not recorded which) from PBMCs. In this chain, TRBV2 is recombined with TRBJ2-7, with the D gene call left open. This sequence originates from a human donor with aplastic anemia. The nucleotide sequence is given as TGTGCCAGCAGTGAATTTGTCGGGCAGGCTACCTCCGAGCAGTACTTC. Translated, it reads CASSEFVGQATSEQYF.